One sample yielded the 31 T cell receptor beta chains listed below, sequenced in a study of cytomegalovirus exposure and HLA in healthy donors (dated by TCRdb to 2017 to 2019). The library was obtained by the immunoSEQ multiplex PCR assay. The multiplex PCR relied on a mix of 60 forward primers for TCR Vbeta segments and 13 reverse primers for TCR Jbeta segments. Held by TCRdb, this immuneACCESS table contains in-frame sequences only and omits some clones. Under half of the omission traces to an unresolved V gene where checked; the cause of the rest is unknown. Within this sample are about 190,000 clones, with roughly four fifths of them counted one time only. The ten top clones hold roughly 2.1% of the sample. Specimen: PBMCs. These receptors came from a woman in her twenties or thirties in good health and CMV-seropositive.

This chain joins TRBV7-3 and TRBJ2-1, with TRBD2 matching 11 bases. The germline CDR1 and CDR2 sequences are SGHTA and FQGTGA. The junction had 9 bases not matched to a gene; V was cut back by 5 bases and J by 3 bases. This CDR3 comprises 17 residues. For the CDR3, the DNA is TGTGCCAGCAGCCCCAACCTACTAGCGGGGGACTACAATGAGCAGTTCTTC. This sequence encodes CASSPNLLAGDYNEQFF.

The sample holds a few counts of this clone. The chain recombines TRBV19 with TRBJ1-1; D perhaps matches TRBD1 (6 bases). The CDR3 runs 14 residues. V shed 3 bases and J shed 5 bases, with 13 bases lying between them. CDR1 is LNHDA, CDR2 SQIVND, per germline (reference sequence). CDR3 region: CASSIRGAATEAFF. The CDR3 bases are TGTGCCAGTAGTATCCGGGGGGCTGCGACTGAAGCTTTCTTT.

This clone was counted only a few times. The chain has TRBV29-1 and TRBJ2-7; D may be TRBD1 (7 bases). The CDR3 is made up of 14 amino acids. Deletions cut 1 base from V and 4 bases from J, with 14 bases between. The germline gives CDR1 SQVTM, CDR2 ANQGSEA. The CDR3, as DNA: TGCAGCGTTGAAGCGACAGGGACTGAATACGAGCAGTACTTC. This sequence encodes CSVEATGTEYEQYF.

The gene calls are TRBV30 and TRBJ2-3; a weak D match, TRBD1 (6 bases). Trimming shortened V by 0 bases and J by 15 bases, and 16 bases separated the two germline ends. Per the germline V gene, CDR1 is GTSNPN and CDR2 is SVGIG (reference sequence). This CDR3 is 12 amino acids long. CDR3: CAWSVRGPPSYF. The CDR3 DNA reads TGTGCCTGGAGTGTCAGGGGACCACCGTCTTATTTT.

The rearrangement links TRBV7-9 to TRBJ2-6, with D possibly TRBD1 on 6 matching bases. Trimming removed 2 bases from V and 1 base from J, with 15 bases in between. Germline loops: CDR1 SEHNR, CDR2 FQNEAQ (reference sequence). The CDR3 has 18 amino acids. CDR3 protein: CASSLRVTGSSGANVLTF. The CDR3 region has the DNA TGTGCCAGCAGCTTACGCGTGACAGGATCGTCTGGGGCCAACGTCCTGACTTTC. Together with reference TRBV7-9 and TRBJ2-6, the CDR3 gives the full variable domain: DTGVSQNPRHKITKRGQNVTFRCDPISEHNRLYWYRQTLGQGPEFLTYFQNEAQLEKSRLLSDRFSAERPKGSFSTLEIQRTEQGDSAMYLCASSLRVTGSSGANVLTFGAGSRLTVL.

The rearrangement links TRBV4-3 to TRBJ2-1; possible D gene TRBD2, 6 bases. CDR3 size: 16 residues. V lost 6 bases, J lost 5 bases, and 20 bases lay in between. Germline CDR1 is LGHNA and CDR2 is YSLEER. The CDR3 loop is CASSLLSGGRHNEQFF. The CDR3 coding sequence is TGCGCCAGCAGTCTCCTGTCCGGGGGTCGTCACAATGAGCAGTTCTTC.

V and J are TRBV6-4 and TRBJ1-1; TRBD1 agrees at 9 bases. Germline V gene data show CDR1 as MRHNA and CDR2 as SNTAGT. V lost 0 bases and J lost 6; bases outside the gene matches: 11. CDR3 length: 17 amino acids. The chain's CDR3 is CASSDSTDRGGWSEAFF. In DNA form, the CDR3 reads TGTGCCAGCAGTGACTCGACGGACAGGGGTGGATGGTCTGAAGCTTTCTTT.

The V and J genes are TRBV7-9 and TRBJ1-4; D is ambiguous. The V end was cut by 2 bases, the J end by 3 bases, with 4 bases between. In germline, CDR1 is SEHNR, CDR2 FQNEAQ (reference sequence). The CDR3 runs 13 residues. CDR3 DNA: TGTGCCAGCAGCTTACGGGCTAATGAAAAACTGTTTTTT. Amino acid sequence: CASSLRANEKLFF. The full variable domain, its missing parts supplied by reference TRBV7-9 and TRBJ1-4, is DTGVSQNPRHKITKRGQNVTFRCDPISEHNRLYWYRQTLGQGPEFLTYFQNEAQLEKSRLLSDRFSAERPKGSFSTLEIQRTEQGDSAMYLCASSLRANEKLFFGSGTQLSVL.

This clone came up a few times. The chain combines TRBV28 with TRBJ2-7; weak D call: TRBD1 (5 bases). Between the trimmed V and J ends, which lost 7 bases and 3 bases, there was a span of 10 bases. Per germline, CDR1 MDHEN and CDR2 SYDVKM. This CDR3 region has 12 residues. The CDR3 protein is CASISDSYEQYF. CDR3 coding DNA: TGTGCCAGCATCTCCGACAGCTACGAGCAGTACTTC. The entire variable domain, with the rest obtained from reference TRBV28 and TRBJ2-7, is as follows: DVKVTQSSRYLVKRTGEKVFLECVQDMDHENMFWYRQDPGLGLRLIYFSYDVKMKEKGDIPEGYSVSREKKERFSLILESASTNQTSMYLCASISDSYEQYFGPGTRLTVT.

The chain combines TRBV7-2 with TRBJ1-1; 7 bases align to TRBD1. This CDR3 is 15 amino acids long. V trimming: 0 bases; J trimming: 6 bases; junction bases outside the gene matches: 7. CDR1 is SGHTA and CDR2 is FQGNSA in the germline V gene. CDR3 DNA: TGTGCCAGCAGCTTAGCGTGGGCAGGGGGTTCTGAAGCTTTCTTT. Protein product: CASSLAWAGGSEAFF.

This chain uses TRBV11-2 with TRBJ2-4; 7 positions match TRBD1. Trimming at V came to 7 bases and at J to 7 bases, leaving 4 bases not matched to a gene. Germline values: CDR1 SGHAT, CDR2 FQNNGV. The CDR3 is made up of 12 amino acids. DNA for the CDR3: TGTGCCAGCAAGACAGGGATGAACATTCAGTACTTC. This sequence encodes CASKTGMNIQYF.

In its sample, this clone was seen once. This chain uses TRBV4-1 with TRBJ2-5; no definite D call. The assigned J gene may be wrong: the sequence end matches TRBJ2-7 better. CDR1 and CDR2 (germline): MGHRA, YSYEKL. The CDR3 is made up of 13 amino acids. CDR3 coding DNA: TGCGCCAGCAGCCAAGGGACGGACTACGAGCAGTACTTC. The encoded protein is CASSQGTDYEQYF.

This rearrangement joins TRBV9 to TRBJ2-7; the match to TRBD2 covers 10 bases. The CDR3 runs to 15 residues. In germline, CDR1 is SGDLS, CDR2 YYNGEE. The trim removed 4 bases at V and 5 bases at J, leaving 9 bases unmatched. This CDR3 reads CASSKIAGGGHEQYF. CDR3 nucleotides: TGTGCCAGCAGCAAAATAGCGGGGGGCGGCCACGAGCAGTACTTC.

This clone occurred once. The chain employs TRBV13 and TRBJ2-7; 9 positions match TRBD2. This CDR3 is built from 18 residues. The germline V gene encodes CDR1 PRHDT and CDR2 FYEKMQ (reference sequence). The trim removed 3 bases at V and 6 bases at J, leaving 18 bases unmatched. The CDR3 region has the DNA TGTGCCAGCAGCTTCCGCCCGGATCGACTAGCGGTGGGGCGCGAGCAGTACTTC. This gives the protein CASSFRPDRLAVGREQYF.

The V call is TRBV6-1, the J call TRBJ2-1; TRBD2 matches 12 bases. The J segment lost 6 bases and the V segment lost 3 bases, leaving 12 bases of the junction unmatched. Germline values: CDR1 MNHNS, CDR2 SASEGT. This CDR3 is 18 amino acids long. In DNA, the CDR3 is TGTGCCAGCAGTGACCAAATACCGACTAGCGGGGGCCGCAATGAGCAGTTCTTC. Translation: CASSDQIPTSGGRNEQFF.

The J gene is TRBJ2-7, the V gene TRBV27; the D gene is possibly TRBD1 (7 bases). The germline CDR1 and CDR2 sequences are MNHEY and SMNVEV (reference sequence). The CDR3 totals 15 residues. The V end lost 6 bases, the J end lost 3 bases, and 18 bases lay between the germline ends. The CDR3 reads CASSGPGQGGYEQYF. For the CDR3, the DNA is TGTGCCAGCAGCGGCCCAGGGCAGGGGGGCTACGAGCAGTACTTC.

The V call is TRBV11-2, the J call TRBJ2-1; 12 bases agree with TRBD2. CDR3 length equals 17 residues. J gave up 3 bases and V 1 base, and 4 bases lay outside the gene matches. The germline V gene encodes CDR1 SGHAT and CDR2 FQNNGV. The CDR3 DNA sequence: TGTGCCAGCAGCTTAGGGACTAGCGGGAAATTCTACAATGAGCAGTTCTTC. Residues: CASSLGTSGKFYNEQFF.

The V call is TRBV9, the J call TRBJ2-1; TRBD2 agrees at 8 bases. Trimming took 4 bases from V and 6 from J; bases not matched to a gene: 15. The germline CDR1 and CDR2 sequences are SGDLS and YYNGEE. This CDR3 is 17 amino acids long. CDR3 region: CASSFYSGGVYGNEQFF. Here the CDR3 DNA reads TGTGCCAGCAGCTTCTACTCGGGGGGGGTATACGGCAATGAGCAGTTCTTC.

The table lists this clone with a count of one. The V gene is TRBV19, the J gene TRBJ1-5; D is undetermined. Trimming took 4 bases from V and 0 from J, leaving 16 bases between them. The CDR3 consists of 17 residues. Looked up from germline, CDR1 is LNHDA and CDR2 is SQIVND (reference sequence). This chain's CDR3 is CASSNSAGRNSNQPQHF. The CDR3 coding sequence is TGTGCCAGTAGTAACTCGGCAGGCCGAAATAGCAATCAGCCCCAGCATTTT.

This rearrangement joins TRBV16 to TRBJ1-2; 9 bases agree with TRBD1. Unmatched junction bases numbered 3, after V lost 2 bases and J lost 5 bases. This CDR3 comprises 14 residues. Looked up from germline, CDR1 is KGHSY and CDR2 is FQNENV. The CDR3 reads CASSQTGGAYGYTF. The CDR3 coding sequence is TGTGCCAGCAGCCAAACAGGGGGCGCATATGGCTACACCTTC. Combining the CDR3 with reference TRBV16 and TRBJ1-2 gives the whole variable domain GEEVAQTPKHLVRGEGQKAKLYCAPIKGHSYVFWYQQVLKNEFKFLISFQNENVFDETGMPKERFSAKCLPNSPCSLEIQATKLEDSAVYFCASSQTGGAYGYTFGSGTRLTVV.

V is TRBV6-1 and J is TRBJ2-2; possible D gene TRBD2, 5 bases. Germline CDR1 and CDR2: MNHNS and SASEGT. CDR3 length: 14 residues. V was shortened by 6 bases and J by 3 bases, with 11 bases between the two germline ends. CDR3 nucleotide sequence: TGTGCCAGCAGCTGGACCGGGGACACCGGGGAGCTGTTTTTT. It codes for CASSWTGDTGELFF.

The chain joins TRBV6-1 to TRBJ1-3; D is ambiguous. The CDR3 is 14 residues long. CDR1 MNHNS and CDR2 SASEGT come from the germline V gene. The V gene lost 1 base and the J gene lost 0 bases, with 4 bases spanning the gap. The CDR3 nucleotides are TGTGCCAGCAGTGAAGACGGCTCTGGAAACACCATATATTTT. It is translated as CASSEDGSGNTIYF.

The sample holds a few counts of this clone. This sample also contains other DNA sequences that code for the same CDR3. This sequence joins TRBV28 and TRBJ2-7, with TRBD1 matching 11 bases. Germline values: CDR1 MDHEN, CDR2 SYDVKM. The V segment lost 6 bases and the J segment 3 bases; nucleotides outside the gene matches: 7. The CDR3 totals 15 residues. The CDR3 DNA sequence: TGTGCCAGCAGCCCCTGGACAGGGGGCATCTACGAGCAGTACTTC. It yields the protein CASSPWTGGIYEQYF.

This clone was counted once. CDR3 sequence (DNA): TGTGCCAGCAGCAACCCGGGACAGGGACGAGGAAGGTACTTC. Translated: CASSNPGQGRGRYF. The V gene is TRBV2, the J gene TRBJ2-7; 9 bases agree with TRBD1. After removal of 6 bases from V and 12 bases from J, the junction contained 15 bases not matched to a gene. CDR3 length: 14 amino acids. Germline values: CDR1 SNHLY, CDR2 FYNNEI.

In its sample, this clone was seen once. This sequence joins TRBV27 and TRBJ2-1; D unresolved. Germline V gene lookup returns CDR1 MNHEY and CDR2 SMNVEV (reference sequence). CDR3 length: 17 residues. The germline V and J ends were trimmed by 3 bases and 9 bases, with 24 bases remaining between them. The CDR3 spells CASSLALRGAKGSEQFF. The CDR3 DNA is TGTGCCAGCAGTTTGGCCCTCCGAGGAGCGAAAGGATCTGAGCAGTTCTTC.

The chain couples TRBV6-1 to TRBJ2-1; a possible D gene is TRBD2 (7 bases). The CDR3 covers 14 residues. Per germline, CDR1 MNHNS and CDR2 SASEGT. The germline V and J ends were trimmed by 8 bases and 9 bases, with 20 bases remaining between them. In DNA, the CDR3 is TGTGCCAGCGAGAGGGGGGACCCTAGCGGTGAGCAGTTCTTC. Its protein product is CASERGDPSGEQFF.

Concerning this clone itself: The sample holds other DNA sequences that translate to the same CDR3. This chain joins TRBV4-3 and TRBJ1-1; tentative D call: TRBD1 (5 bases). Germline values: CDR1 LGHNA, CDR2 YSLEER. This CDR3 is built from 14 residues. V lost 0 bases and J 5 bases, leaving 10 bases between the germline ends. CDR3 in DNA: TGCGCCAGCAGCCAAGAGGGGAGGGGTACTGAAGCTTTCTTT. The encoded protein is CASSQEGRGTEAFF.

The J gene is TRBJ2-5, the V gene TRBV5-1; 7 bases match TRBD1. Losses at the gene ends were 4 bases for V and 3 bases for J; bases not matched to a gene: 6. The CDR3 length is 14 residues. Germline CDR1 and CDR2: SGHRS and YFSETQ. The CDR3 nucleotides are TGCGCCAGCAGCGTGACAGGGACCGAAGAGACCCAGTACTTC. It is translated as CASSVTGTEETQYF.

V and J are TRBV7-2 and TRBJ2-5, with a tentative D call TRBD2 (6 bases). Per germline, CDR1 SGHTA and CDR2 FQGNSA. CDR3 size: 16 residues. V dropped 5 bases and J dropped 5 bases, with 21 bases sitting between them. The CDR3 nucleotides read TGTGCCAGCAGCCCCCAGGACTTGCGGGGAGAGGAGACCCAGTACTTC. It codes for CASSPQDLRGEETQYF. Full variable domain (remainder filled in from reference TRBV7-2 and TRBJ2-5): GAGVSQSPSNKVTEKGKDVELRCDPISGHTALYWYRQSLGQGLEFLIYFQGNSAPDKSGLPSDRFSAERTGGSVSTLTIQRTQQEDSAVYLCASSPQDLRGEETQYFGPGTRLLVL.

The chain links TRBV6-5 to TRBJ2-7; tentatively, D is TRBD1 (6 bases). Trimming removed 2 bases at V and 2 bases at J, with 7 bases between. This CDR3 has 13 residues. The germline V gene has CDR1 MNHEY and CDR2 SVGAGI. This CDR3 is CASSYGQTYEQYF. The CDR3 DNA sequence: TGTGCCAGCAGTTACGGACAGACCTACGAGCAGTACTTC.

This clone occurred once. The genes are TRBV4-2 and TRBJ2-3, with D possibly matching TRBD2 (6 bases). Trimming left V 2 bases short and J 2 bases short, with 14 bases between. The CDR3 is 16 residues long. From germline, CDR1 is LGHNA and CDR2 YNFKEQ. The CDR3 nucleotides are TGTGCCAGCAGCCAATCGGAGACTAGTTCCACAGATACGCAGTATTTT. This gives the protein CASSQSETSSTDTQYF.